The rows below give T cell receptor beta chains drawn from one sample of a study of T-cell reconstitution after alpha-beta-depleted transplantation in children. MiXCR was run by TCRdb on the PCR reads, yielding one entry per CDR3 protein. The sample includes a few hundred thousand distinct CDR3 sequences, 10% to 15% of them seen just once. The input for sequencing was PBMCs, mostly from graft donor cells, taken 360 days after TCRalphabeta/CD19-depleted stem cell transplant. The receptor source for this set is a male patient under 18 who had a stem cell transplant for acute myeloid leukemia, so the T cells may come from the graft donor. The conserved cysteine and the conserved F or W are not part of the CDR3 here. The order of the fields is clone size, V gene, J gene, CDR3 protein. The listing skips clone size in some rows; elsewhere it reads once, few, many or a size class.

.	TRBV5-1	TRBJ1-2	ASSKTGVNGNGYT
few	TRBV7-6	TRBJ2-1	ASSLLGHEQF
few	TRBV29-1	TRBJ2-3	SVRYGDTQY
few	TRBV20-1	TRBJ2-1	SANRPGNEQF
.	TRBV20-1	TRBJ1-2	SAPPQGAGSHGYT
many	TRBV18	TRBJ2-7	ASSPGLAGVEQY
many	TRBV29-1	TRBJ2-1	SGRQGSSYNEQF
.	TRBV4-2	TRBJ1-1	ASSQEGRALNTEAF
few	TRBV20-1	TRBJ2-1	SADLIAGAGTHEQF
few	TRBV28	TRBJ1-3	ASSFRVISGNTIY
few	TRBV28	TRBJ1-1	ASSQGAMNTEAF
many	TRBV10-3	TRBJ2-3	AINKGGRRDTQY
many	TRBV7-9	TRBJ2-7	ASSLEAGRDEQY
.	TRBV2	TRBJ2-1	ASGGLAGYNEQF
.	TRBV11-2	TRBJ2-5	ASGVGYQETQY
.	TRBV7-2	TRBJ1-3	ASSVRGNTIY
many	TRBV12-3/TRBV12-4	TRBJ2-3	ASSLRGTSGEDTQY
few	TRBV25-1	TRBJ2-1	ASVASWGGGSSNEQF
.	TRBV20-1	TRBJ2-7	SARQEKGYEQY
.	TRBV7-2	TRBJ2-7	ASSLEGGLYEQY
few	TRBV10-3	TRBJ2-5	ATRTSGSRGETQY
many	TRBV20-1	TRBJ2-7	SARMGEGLYEQY
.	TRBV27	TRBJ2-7	ASSLFLAEVHEQY
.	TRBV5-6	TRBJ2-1	ASSLVTGRGQF
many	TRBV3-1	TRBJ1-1	ASSQERQGRRTEAF
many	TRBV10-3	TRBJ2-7	AISDLGGRGSYEQY
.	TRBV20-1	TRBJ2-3	SASPFGTDTQY
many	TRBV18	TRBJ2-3	ASSPRRERRTDTQY
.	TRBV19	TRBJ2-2	ASSLDRRGTLGELF
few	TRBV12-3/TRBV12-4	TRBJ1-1	ASSLTVGAEAF
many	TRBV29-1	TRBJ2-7	SAEAGPIEY
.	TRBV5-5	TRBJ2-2	ASSLSGTLTGELF
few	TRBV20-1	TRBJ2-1	SATGTSGRLNYNEQF
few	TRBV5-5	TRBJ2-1	ASSREVTSSYNEQF
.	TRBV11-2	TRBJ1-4	ASSLAVINEKLF
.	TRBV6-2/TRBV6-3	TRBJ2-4	AIRGSAKNIQY
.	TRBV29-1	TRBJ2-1	SVEWFGEQF
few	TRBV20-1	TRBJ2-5	SARHGDGETQY
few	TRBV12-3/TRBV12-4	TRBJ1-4	ASSTGGRFSTNEKLF
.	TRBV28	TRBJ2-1	ASRKGGFNEQF